This T cell receptor (beta chain) was identified during a study of tissue T cells after allogeneic stem cell transplantation. Trimming removed 8 bases from V and 10 bases from J, with 15 bases in between. The CDR3 totals 12 residues. Germline V gives CDR1 MNHEY, CDR2 SVGAGI. Overall study results and limits: Few T cell clones were shared across patients, but motif clusters showed tissue-specific shared signatures.

The repertoire was sequenced with immunoSEQ multiplex PCR; TCRdb's copy has only in-frame clones and lacks some. This table holds about 26,000 clones, about 90% found once. A word on this clone: Its specificity is not known.

The V call is TRBV6-5, the J call TRBJ2-1, with D possibly being TRBD2 (6 bases). Material: blood, obtained before transplantation. This sequence originates from a male donor at least 60 years old who later had graft-versus-host disease after an allogeneic stem cell transplant. As DNA, the CDR3 is TGTGCCAGCTCCCTGACTAGAAGAGAGCAGTTCTTC. This translates into CASSLTRREQFF.